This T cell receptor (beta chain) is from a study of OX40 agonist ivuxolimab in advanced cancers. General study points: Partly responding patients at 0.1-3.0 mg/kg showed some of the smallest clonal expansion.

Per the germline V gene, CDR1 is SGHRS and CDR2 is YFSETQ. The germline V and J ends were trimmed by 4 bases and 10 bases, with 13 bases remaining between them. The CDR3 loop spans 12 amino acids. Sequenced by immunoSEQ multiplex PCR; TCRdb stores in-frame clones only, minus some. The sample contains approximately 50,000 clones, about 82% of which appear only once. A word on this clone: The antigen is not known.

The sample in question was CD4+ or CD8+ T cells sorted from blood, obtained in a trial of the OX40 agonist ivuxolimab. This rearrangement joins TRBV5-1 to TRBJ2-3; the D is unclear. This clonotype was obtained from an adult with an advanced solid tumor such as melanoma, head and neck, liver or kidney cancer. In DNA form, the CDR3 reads TGCGCCAGCAGCGAGGAAAGCCGGGCGCAGTATTTT. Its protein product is CASSEESRAQYF.